This TCR beta chain was identified during a study of cytomegalovirus exposure and HLA in healthy donors. The PCR used 60 Vbeta and 13 Jbeta primers. TCRdb keeps only in-frame clones here, not all; method: immunoSEQ multiplex PCR. The table for this sample gives some 120,000 clones. V shed 2 bases and J shed 4 bases, with 9 bases lying between them. The CDR3 length is 13 residues. CDR1 and CDR2 from the germline V gene are SGDLS and YYNGEE. This receptor was taken from a man aged 35-49 years in good health and CMV-seropositive. Sequenced material: PBMCs. The gene calls are TRBV9 and TRBJ1-1; D call uncertain. The CDR3 DNA is TGTGCCAGCAGCGTCGGTACTGGCACTGAAGCTTTCTTT. Translation gives CASSVGTGTEAFF.